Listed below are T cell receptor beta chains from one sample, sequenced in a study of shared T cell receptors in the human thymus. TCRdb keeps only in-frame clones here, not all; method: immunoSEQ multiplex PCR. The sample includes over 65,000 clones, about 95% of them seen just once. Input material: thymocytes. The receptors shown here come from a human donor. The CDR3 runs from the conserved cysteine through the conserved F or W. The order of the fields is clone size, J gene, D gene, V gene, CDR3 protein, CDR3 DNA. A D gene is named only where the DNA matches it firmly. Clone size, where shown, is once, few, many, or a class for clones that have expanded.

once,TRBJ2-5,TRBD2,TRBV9,CASSGGGPQETQYF,TGTGCCAGCAGCGGCGGGGGTCCGCAAGAGACCCAGTACTTC
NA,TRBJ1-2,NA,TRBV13,CASSDRTGANYGYTF,TGTGCCAGCAGCGACAGGACGGGGGCTAACTATGGCTACACCTTC
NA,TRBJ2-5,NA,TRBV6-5,CASSYSTLGPEETQYF,TGTGCCAGCAGTTACTCGACGTTGGGCCCTGAGGAGACCCAGTACTTC
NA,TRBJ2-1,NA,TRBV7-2,CASSLYEGRGYNEQFF,TGTGCCAGCAGCTTATACGAGGGCCGAGGATACAATGAGCAGTTCTTC
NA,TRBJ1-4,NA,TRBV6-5,CASSEGRRPEKLFF,TGTGCCAGCAGTGAGGGGAGACGCCCCGAAAAACTGTTTTTT
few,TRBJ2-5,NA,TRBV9,CASSVGQGPYQETQYF,TGTGCCAGCAGCGTAGGTCAGGGGCCATACCAAGAGACCCAGTACTTC
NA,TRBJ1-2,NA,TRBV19,CASSIGGNYGYTF,TGTGCCAGTAGTATTGGGGGGAACTATGGCTACACCTTC
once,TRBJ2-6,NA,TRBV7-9,CASSLLPDGANVLTF,TGTGCCAGCAGCTTACTGCCGGATGGGGCCAACGTCCTGACTTTC
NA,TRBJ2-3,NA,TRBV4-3,CASSQGGGLADTQYF,TGCGCCAGCAGCCAAGGGGGGGGCCTGGCAGATACGCAGTATTTT
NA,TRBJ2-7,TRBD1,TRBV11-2,CASSFGTRIEDRRIYEQYF,TGTGCCAGCAGCTTTGGGACCCGAATTGAGGACAGGCGGATCTACGAGCAGTACTTC